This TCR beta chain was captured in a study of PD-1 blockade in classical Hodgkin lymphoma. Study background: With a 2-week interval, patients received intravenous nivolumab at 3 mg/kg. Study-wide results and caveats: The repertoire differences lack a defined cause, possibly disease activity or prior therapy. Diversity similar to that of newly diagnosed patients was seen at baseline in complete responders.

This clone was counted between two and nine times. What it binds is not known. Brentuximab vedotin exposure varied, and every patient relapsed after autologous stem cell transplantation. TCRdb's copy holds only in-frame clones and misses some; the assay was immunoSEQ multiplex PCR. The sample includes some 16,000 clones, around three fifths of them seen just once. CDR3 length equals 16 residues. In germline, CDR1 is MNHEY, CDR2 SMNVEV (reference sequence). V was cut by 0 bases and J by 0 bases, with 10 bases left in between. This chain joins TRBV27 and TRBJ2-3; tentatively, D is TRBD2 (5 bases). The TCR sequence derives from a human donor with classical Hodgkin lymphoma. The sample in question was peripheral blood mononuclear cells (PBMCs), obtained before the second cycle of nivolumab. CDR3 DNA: TGTGCCAGCAGTTTATCCCCGGACTTCAGCACAGATACGCAGTATTTT. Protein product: CASSLSPDFSTDTQYF.